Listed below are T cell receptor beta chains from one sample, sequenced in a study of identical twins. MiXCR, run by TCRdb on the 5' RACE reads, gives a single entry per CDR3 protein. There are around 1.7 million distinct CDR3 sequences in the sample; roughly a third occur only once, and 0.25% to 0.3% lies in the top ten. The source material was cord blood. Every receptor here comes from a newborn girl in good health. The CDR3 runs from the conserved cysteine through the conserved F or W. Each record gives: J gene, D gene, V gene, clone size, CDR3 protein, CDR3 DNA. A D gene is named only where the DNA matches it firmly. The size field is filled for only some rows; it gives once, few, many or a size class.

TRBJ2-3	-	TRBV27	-	CASTWRGRTDTQYF	TGTGCCAGCACCTGGAGGGGGCGGACAGATACGCAGTATTTT
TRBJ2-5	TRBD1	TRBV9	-	CASSVEGTGGLETQYF	TGTGCCAGCAGCGTAGAGGGGACAGGGGGCTTAGAGACCCAGTACTTC
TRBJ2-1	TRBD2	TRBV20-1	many	CSAGGTSGSYNEQFF	TGCAGTGCGGGAGGGACTAGCGGAAGCTACAATGAGCAGTTCTTC
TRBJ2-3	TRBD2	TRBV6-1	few	CASSLMGTSGRDTQYF	TGTGCCAGCAGTCTGATGGGGACTAGCGGGAGAGATACGCAGTATTTT
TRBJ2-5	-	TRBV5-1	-	CASSLYLTGKEETQYF	TGCGCCAGCAGCCTGTATTTGACAGGCAAAGAAGAGACCCAGTACTTC
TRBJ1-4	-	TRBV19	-	CASSIQREPNEKLFF	TGTGCCAGTAGTATACAAAGGGAGCCTAATGAAAAACTGTTTTTT
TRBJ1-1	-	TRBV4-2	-	CASSSEGGWTEAFF	TGTGCCAGCAGCTCCGAGGGGGGATGGACTGAAGCTTTCTTT
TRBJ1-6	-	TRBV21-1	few	CASSKKPRLDPSSYNSPLHF	TGTGCCAGCAGCAAAAAACCGCGCTTGGACCCTAGCTCCTATAATTCACCCCTCCACTTT
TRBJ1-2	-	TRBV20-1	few	CSARAADLNYGYTF	TGCAGTGCTAGAGCGGCGGATCTTAACTATGGCTACACCTTC
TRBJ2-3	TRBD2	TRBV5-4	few	CASSSFGLAGGRADTQYF	TGTGCCAGCAGCTCCTTCGGACTAGCGGGAGGGAGGGCAGATACGCAGTATTTT
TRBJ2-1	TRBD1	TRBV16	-	CASSPGGWSYNEQFF	TGTGCCAGCAGCCCAGGGGGCTGGTCCTACAATGAGCAGTTCTTC
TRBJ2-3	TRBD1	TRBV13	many	CASSPGQGRGTDTQYF	TGTGCCAGCAGCCCTGGACAGGGTCGAGGTACAGATACGCAGTATTTT
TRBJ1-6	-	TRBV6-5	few	CATQAGRLMGSPLHF	TGTGCCACCCAGGCAGGACGGTTGATGGGATCACCCCTCCACTTT
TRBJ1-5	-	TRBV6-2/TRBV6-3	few	CASSWSRVRRRDQPQHF	TGTGCCAGCAGTTGGAGCAGGGTCCGGAGGCGGGATCAGCCCCAGCATTTT
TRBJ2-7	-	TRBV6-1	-	CASDPERYEQYF	TGTGCCAGCGATCCCGAGAGGTACGAGCAGTACTTC
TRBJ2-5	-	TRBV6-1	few	CASSEASPRETQYF	TGTGCCAGCAGTGAAGCGTCGCCTCGGGAGACCCAGTACTTC
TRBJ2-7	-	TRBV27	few	CASSLTGRPYEQYF	TGTGCCAGCAGTTTAACGGGCAGACCCTACGAGCAGTACTTC
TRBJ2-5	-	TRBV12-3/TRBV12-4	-	CASSLPRSLGETQYF	TGTGCCAGCAGCCTCCCCCGGAGCCTCGGGGAGACCCAGTACTTC
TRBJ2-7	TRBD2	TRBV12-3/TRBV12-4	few	CASSQLAGDYEQYF	TGTGCCAGCAGTCAACTAGCGGGAGACTACGAGCAGTACTTC
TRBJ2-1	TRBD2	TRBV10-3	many	CAISEGLAGDNEQFF	TGTGCCATCAGTGAAGGTCTAGCGGGGGACAATGAGCAGTTCTTC
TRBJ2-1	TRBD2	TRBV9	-	CASSASLGTSVVGEQFF	TGTGCCAGCAGCGCTTCCTTAGGGACTAGCGTTGTCGGTGAGCAGTTCTTC
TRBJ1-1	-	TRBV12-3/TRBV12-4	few	CASSLEGTLNTEAFF	TGTGCCAGCAGTTTAGAAGGAACCTTGAACACTGAAGCTTTCTTT
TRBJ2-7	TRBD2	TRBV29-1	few	CSVEGGLAGSYEQYF	TGCAGCGTTGAAGGGGGACTAGCGGGGTCCTACGAGCAGTACTTC
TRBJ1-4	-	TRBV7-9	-	CASSLGPGPATNEKLFF	TGTGCCAGCAGCCTGGGGCCAGGACCTGCAACTAATGAAAAACTGTTTTTT
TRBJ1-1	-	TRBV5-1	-	CASSLQVAAEAFF	TGCGCCAGCAGCTTACAGGTGGCGGCTGAAGCTTTCTTT
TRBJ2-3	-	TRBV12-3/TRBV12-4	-	CASSRIRIGGRADTQYF	TGTGCCAGCAGCCGGATTCGGATCGGGGGGCGGGCGGATACGCAGTATTTT
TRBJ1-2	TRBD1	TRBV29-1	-	CSVAGQGAHGYTF	TGCAGCGTTGCCGGCCAGGGGGCGCATGGCTACACCTTC
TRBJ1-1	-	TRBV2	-	CASSDPGLANTEAFF	TGTGCCAGCAGTGACCCAGGGTTAGCGAACACTGAAGCTTTCTTT
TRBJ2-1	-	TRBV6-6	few	CASSYGAVSSYNEQFF	TGTGCCAGCAGTTATGGGGCGGTCAGCTCCTACAATGAGCAGTTCTTC
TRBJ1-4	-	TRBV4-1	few	CASSQEVRMWDEKLFF	TGCGCCAGCAGCCAAGAGGTACGGATGTGGGATGAAAAACTGTTTTTT
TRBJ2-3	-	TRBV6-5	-	CASTPVGRSSTDTQYF	TGTGCCAGCACCCCAGTCGGGCGATCTAGCACAGATACGCAGTATTTT
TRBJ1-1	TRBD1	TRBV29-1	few	CSAPGQAQNTEAFF	TGCAGCGCTCCTGGACAGGCTCAGAACACTGAAGCTTTCTTT
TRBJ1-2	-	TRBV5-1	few	CAISLGQGDGYTF	TGCGCCATCAGCTTGGGGCAGGGCGATGGCTACACCTTC
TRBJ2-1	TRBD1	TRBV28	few	CASPRQGNEQFF	TGTGCCAGTCCCCGACAGGGCAATGAGCAGTTCTTC
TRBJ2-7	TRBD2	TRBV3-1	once	CASSQEGILAGVFYEQYF	TGTGCCAGCAGTCAAGAGGGTATACTAGCGGGAGTCTTCTACGAGCAGTACTTC
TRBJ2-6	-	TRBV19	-	CASTISQASGANVLTF	TGTGCCAGTACCATTTCACAGGCCTCTGGGGCCAACGTCCTGACTTTC
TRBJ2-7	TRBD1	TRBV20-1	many	CSASRRDSSYEQYF	TGCAGTGCTAGTCGCCGGGACAGCTCCTACGAGCAGTACTTC
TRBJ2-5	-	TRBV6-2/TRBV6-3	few	CASSSLAIGTQYF	TGTGCCAGCAGTTCACTAGCCATAGGGACCCAGTACTTC
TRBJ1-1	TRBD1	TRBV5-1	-	CASSLRQGVTEAFF	TGCGCCAGCAGCCTAAGACAGGGCGTAACTGAAGCTTTCTTT
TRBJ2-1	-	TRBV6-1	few	CASRYGARYNEQFF	TGTGCCAGCAGGTACGGGGCCCGCTACAATGAGCAGTTCTTC
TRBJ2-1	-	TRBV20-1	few	CSARDRSGRYNEQFF	TGCAGTGCTAGAGATCGCAGCGGCCGGTACAATGAGCAGTTCTTC
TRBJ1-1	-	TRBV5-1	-	CASSLTQGLMNTEAFF	TGCGCCAGCAGCTTGACACAGGGCCTCATGAACACTGAAGCTTTCTTT
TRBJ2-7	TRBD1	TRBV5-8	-	CASRLDRASYEQYF	TGTGCCAGCAGATTGGACAGGGCCTCCTACGAGCAGTACTTC
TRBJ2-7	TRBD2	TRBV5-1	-	CASSSPSGSSYNEQYF	TGCGCCAGCAGCTCACCTAGCGGGAGCTCCTACAATGAGCAGTACTTC
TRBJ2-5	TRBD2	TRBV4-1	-	CASSQDLASGGARNEQYF	TGCGCCAGCAGCCAAGATCTAGCTAGCGGGGGGGCTAGGAATGAGCAGTACTTC
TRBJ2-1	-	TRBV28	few	CASTFQGGRPYNEQFF	TGTGCCAGCACCTTCCAGGGGGGGCGCCCCTACAATGAGCAGTTCTTC
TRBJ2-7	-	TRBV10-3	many	CAISEQYEQYF	TGTGCCATCAGTGAGCAGTACGAGCAGTACTTC
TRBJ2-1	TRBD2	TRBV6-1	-	CATQTSGRVNEQFF	TGTGCCACCCAAACTAGCGGGAGAGTCAATGAGCAGTTCTTC
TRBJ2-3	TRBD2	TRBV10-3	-	CAIRVAGSADTQYF	TGTGCCATCAGGGTAGCGGGCTCCGCAGATACGCAGTATTTT
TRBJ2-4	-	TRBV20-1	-	CSARVSQAKNIQYF	TGCAGTGCTAGAGTCAGCCAAGCCAAAAACATTCAGTACTTC
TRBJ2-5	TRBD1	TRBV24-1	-	CATSGSRQGETQYF	TGTGCCACCAGTGGATCAAGACAGGGAGAGACCCAGTACTTC
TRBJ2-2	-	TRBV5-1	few	CASSLASRNTGELFF	TGCGCCAGCAGCTTGGCTAGCAGGAACACCGGGGAGCTGTTTTTT
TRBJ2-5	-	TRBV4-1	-	CASSQEPVQETQYF	TGCGCCAGCAGCCAAGAGCCAGTACAAGAGACCCAGTACTTC
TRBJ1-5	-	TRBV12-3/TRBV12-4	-	CASSLVPGLSLGQPQHF	TGTGCCAGCAGTTTAGTACCGGGCCTTAGTTTGGGTCAGCCCCAGCATTTT